These 12 T cell receptor beta chains were all obtained from the same sample, sequenced in a study of radiotherapy plus CTLA-4 blockade in lung cancer. Assay: immunoSEQ multiplex PCR; the TCRdb copy retains only in-frame clones and omits some. Of 53,000 or so clones detected, about 72% appear once; the ten largest clones hold 11%. The starting material was peripheral blood, obtained from a patient treated with radiotherapy plus ipilimumab. The receptors were gathered from a human donor with non-small cell lung cancer who had stable disease on radiotherapy plus ipilimumab.

This rearrangement joins TRBV6-1 to TRBJ2-2; a possible D gene is TRBD1 (6 bases). The V end lost 6 bases, the J end lost 2 bases, and 10 bases lay between the germline ends. Germline V gene sequence: CDR1 MNHNS, CDR2 SASEGT. The CDR3 consists of 14 residues. The chain's CDR3 is CASRPQGNTGELFF. In DNA form, the CDR3 reads TGTGCCAGCAGGCCACAGGGTAACACCGGGGAGCTGTTTTTT.

The chain recombines TRBV5-6 with TRBJ1-3, with D tentatively TRBD1 (5 bases). From germline, CDR1 is SGHDT and CDR2 YYEEEE. This CDR3 is built from 15 residues. The ends were cut back, 3 bases at V and 0 bases at J, with 10 bases in the middle. CDR3 in DNA: TGTGCCAGCAGCTACAGGTTCCTCTCTGGAAACACCATATATTTT. Translated, it gives CASSYRFLSGNTIYF.

The chain recombines TRBV27 with TRBJ1-2; TRBD1 agrees at 7 bases. Germline V gives CDR1 MNHEY, CDR2 SMNVEV (reference sequence). There are 14 residues in the CDR3. With 9 bases clipped from V and 4 bases from J, the junction kept 11 bases outside the gene matches. The CDR3 loop reads CASAPGTASYGYTF. In nucleotides, the CDR3 is TGTGCCAGTGCACCAGGGACAGCTTCCTATGGCTACACCTTC.

Of note for this clone: At one end the junction does not follow the germline gene, possibly because of a read error. V and J are TRBV2 and TRBJ1-1; D gene uncertain. From germline, CDR1 is SNHLY and CDR2 FYNNEI. The CDR3 has 14 residues. CDR3 in DNA: TGTGCCAGCAGTGAAGAGGAGTTGAACAATGAAGCTTTCTTT. Translation gives CASSEEELNNEAFF.

The genes are TRBV14 and TRBJ2-7; a possible D gene is TRBD1 (7 bases). In germline, CDR1 is SGHDN, CDR2 FVKESK. Trimming took off 4 bases at V and 2 bases at J, with 18 bases between the two ends. CDR3 size: 16 residues. The DNA of the CDR3 is TGTGCCAGCAGCCGAGCAGGGGGACTTCGAACCTACGAGCAGTACTTC. Its translation is CASSRAGGLRTYEQYF.

The chain has TRBV10-2 and TRBJ2-7; D possibly corresponds to TRBD1 (5 bases). V lost 11 bases to trimming and J lost 3 bases, with 14 bases between them. The CDR3 covers 12 residues. Per germline, CDR1 WSHSY and CDR2 SAAADI. The CDR3 bases are TGCGCCGTCATGACAGAATACTACGAGCAGTACGTC. Translating gives CAVMTEYYEQYV.

V is TRBV19 and J is TRBJ1-1; 8 nucleotides align to TRBD1. CDR1 and CDR2 (germline): LNHDA, SQIVND (reference sequence). CDR3 length: 15 amino acids. V shed 0 bases, J shed 8 bases, and the junction held 8 bases outside the gene matches. The CDR3 loop is CASSIDPSRQGEAFF. CDR3 nucleotide sequence: TGTGCCAGTAGTATAGACCCTTCCCGACAGGGGGAAGCTTTCTTT.

The chain uses TRBV10-3 and TRBJ1-2; D unclear. V dropped 0 bases and J dropped 5 bases, with 22 bases sitting between them. The germline V gene has CDR1 ENHRY and CDR2 SYGVKD. The CDR3 loop spans 18 amino acids. The CDR3 DNA follows: TGTGCCATCAGTGAGTCGATAATGCGTGAAGAGCGGAAATATGGCTACACCTTC. Translated: CAISESIMREERKYGYTF.

The chain joins TRBV9 to TRBJ1-2; 9 bases fit TRBD1. J was trimmed by 4 bases and V by 0 bases; bases with no gene match: 16. The CDR3 has 19 residues. Looked up from germline, CDR1 is SGDLS and CDR2 is YYNGEE. The CDR3 DNA follows: TGTGCCAGCAGCGTAGGGGGCCTAGATCCGGGACAGGGCCTCTATGGCTACACCTTC. Its protein product is CASSVGGLDPGQGLYGYTF.

The V and J genes are TRBV9 and TRBJ1-1; 11 bases are shared with TRBD1. Germline CDR1 SGDLS, CDR2 YYNGEE. J gave up 3 bases and V 4 bases, and 5 bases lay outside the gene matches. The CDR3 spans 15 residues. The CDR3 DNA sequence: TGTGCCAGCAGCATAGGACAGGGGGCGGACACTGAAGCTTTCTTT. Encoded protein: CASSIGQGADTEAFF.

The chain has TRBV7-8 and TRBJ1-5; the D gene is possibly TRBD1 (5 bases). Trimming pared 4 bases from V and 3 bases from J, leaving 10 bases between. This CDR3 region has 14 residues. Germline CDR1 SGHVS, CDR2 FQNEAQ. For the CDR3, the DNA is TGTGCCAGCAGCTCAGGGAGCATCAATCAGCCCCAGCATTTT. The encoded protein is CASSSGSINQPQHF.

The chain joins TRBV4-1 to TRBJ1-1; D is undetermined. CDR1 is MGHRA, CDR2 YSYEKL, per germline. Trimming cost V 4 bases and J 5 bases, with 17 bases left between them. This CDR3 has 15 amino acids. CDR3 residues: CASSPLGRSWTEAFF. CDR3 DNA: TGCGCCAGCAGCCCCCTTGGAAGGTCTTGGACTGAAGCTTTCTTT.